This T cell receptor beta chain emerged from a study of identical twins. A remark on this clonotype: Antigen: not known.

Germline CDR1 is SNHLY and CDR2 is FYNNEI. The trim removed 1 base at V and 3 bases at J, leaving 4 bases unmatched. The length of the CDR3 is 15 residues. The study, taken as a whole, reports: There was more out-of-frame TCR alpha sharing in monozygotic twins than models estimated. For out-of-frame alpha sequences shared by twins, low generation probability was in excess.

With template switching, a universal primer site was added, and the cDNA carried unique molecular identifiers. TCRdb redid the calling of the 5' RACE reads with MiXCR, one entry per CDR3 protein. The sample has 260,000 or so distinct CDR3 sequences, about 7.5% seen once; the top ten hold around 5%. The data also belong to a second study, concerning yellow fever vaccine responses in identical twins.

This sequence originates from a young woman in good health. The sequenced sample consisted of CD8+ T cells sorted from blood. The rearrangement joins TRBV2 to TRBJ2-3; 7 bases are a match to TRBD1. CDR3 amino acids: CASSEEGAGTDTQYF. CDR3 in DNA: TGTGCCAGCAGTGAAGAGGGGGCTGGTACAGATACGCAGTATTTT.